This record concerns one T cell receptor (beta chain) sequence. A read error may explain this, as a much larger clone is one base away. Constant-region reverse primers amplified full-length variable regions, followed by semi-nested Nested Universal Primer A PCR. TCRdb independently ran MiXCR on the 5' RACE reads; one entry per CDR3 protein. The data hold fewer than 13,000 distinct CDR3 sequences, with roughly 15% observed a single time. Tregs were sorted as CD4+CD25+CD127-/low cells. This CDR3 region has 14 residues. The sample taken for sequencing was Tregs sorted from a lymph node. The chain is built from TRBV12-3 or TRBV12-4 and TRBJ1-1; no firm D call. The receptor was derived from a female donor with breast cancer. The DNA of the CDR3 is TGTGCCGGCAGCGAGGGCCCTTGGGGCACTGAAGCTTTCTTT. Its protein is CAGSEGPWGTEAFF.